This record covers a single T cell receptor (beta chain). Its target is unknown. The data belong to a study of cytomegalovirus exposure and HLA in healthy donors. Study as a whole: A prior study identified just under 120 million unique TCR beta sequences from roughly 180 million T cells.

PCR used 60 Vbeta primers and 13 Jbeta primers. The protocol was immunoSEQ multiplex PCR, while the TCRdb copy is restricted to in-frame clones and leaves out a portion. This sample has roughly 120,000 clones; 80% to 85% occur once, and the top ten carry around 4%. Study observations and caveats: The productive fraction for most TCR beta V segments was about 90% or about 30% in an earlier analysis. The authors later linked a missense DCLRE1C variant to TCR beta V- and J-gene trimming. Researchers counted roughly 160 TCR beta chains as cytomegalovirus-associated.

The clonotype comes from a woman aged 30 to 39 in good health and CMV-seronegative. Sequencing input: PBMCs.

The CDR3 DNA reads TGTGCCAGCAGTATCTGGGGCCTTAACACCGGGGAGCTGTTTTTT. Protein sequence: CASSIWGLNTGELFF. The chain is built from TRBV5-5 and TRBJ2-2; weak D call: TRBD1 (5 bases). V lost 5 bases and J lost 2, with 13 bases in between. Per the germline V gene, CDR1 is SGHKS and CDR2 is YYEKEE (reference sequence). The length of the CDR3 is 15 residues. Based on the CDR3 plus reference TRBV5-5 and TRBJ2-2, the full variable domain is DAGVTQSPTHLIKTRGQQVTLRCSPISGHKSVSWYQQVLGQGPQFIFQYYEKEERGRGNFPDRFSARQFPNYSSELNVNALLLGDSALYLCASSIWGLNTGELFFGEGSRLTVL.